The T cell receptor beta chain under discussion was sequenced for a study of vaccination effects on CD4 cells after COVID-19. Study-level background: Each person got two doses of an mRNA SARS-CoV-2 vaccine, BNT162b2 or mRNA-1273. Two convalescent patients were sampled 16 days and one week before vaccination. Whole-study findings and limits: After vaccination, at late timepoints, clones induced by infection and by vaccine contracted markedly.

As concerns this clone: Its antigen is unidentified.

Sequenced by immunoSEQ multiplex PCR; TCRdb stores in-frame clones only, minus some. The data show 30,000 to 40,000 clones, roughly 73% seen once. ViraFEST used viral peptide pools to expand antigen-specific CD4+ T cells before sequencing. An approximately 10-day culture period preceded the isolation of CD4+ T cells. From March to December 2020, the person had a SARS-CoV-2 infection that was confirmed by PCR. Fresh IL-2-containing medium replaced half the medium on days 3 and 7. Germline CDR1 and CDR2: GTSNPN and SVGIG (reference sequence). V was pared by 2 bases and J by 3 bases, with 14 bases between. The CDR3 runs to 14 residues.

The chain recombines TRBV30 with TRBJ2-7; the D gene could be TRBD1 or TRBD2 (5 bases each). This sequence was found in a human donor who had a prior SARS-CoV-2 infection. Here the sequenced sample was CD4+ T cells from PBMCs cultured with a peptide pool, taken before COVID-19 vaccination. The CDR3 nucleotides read TGTGCCTGGAGTCTAGGGGACCCCAACTACGAGCAGTACTTC. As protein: CAWSLGDPNYEQYF.